A selection of T cell receptor beta chains follows, all from one sample in a study of blood T cell dynamics during melanoma immunotherapy. The data were produced by immunoSEQ multiplex PCR, yet TCRdb's version contains in-frame clones alone and is incomplete. The sample has tens of thousands of clones, roughly 89% seen once. The sequencing here drew on blood, taken from a patient treated with checkpoint blockade. These receptors all come from a human donor with melanoma. Both conserved end residues are part of each CDR3. The order of the fields is J gene, V gene, clone size, D gene, CDR3 DNA, CDR3 protein. The D gene is left open where the match is weak. The size entry is marked missing in some rows and otherwise reads once, few, many or a size class.

j_call: TRBJ1-1
v_call: TRBV18
clone_size: -
d_call: -
cdr3_nt: TGTGCCAGCTCACCATTAGACAAAGTAACGGTCACTGAAGCTTTCTTT
cdr3_aa: CASSPLDKVTVTEAFF

j_call: TRBJ2-1
v_call: TRBV5-1
clone_size: once
d_call: -
cdr3_nt: TGCGCCAGCAGCTTTCAGAGAAGATCCTACAATGAGCAGTTCTTC
cdr3_aa: CASSFQRRSYNEQFF

j_call: TRBJ2-1
v_call: TRBV5-1
clone_size: -
d_call: TRBD2
cdr3_nt: TGCGCCAGCAGCTTGGAATGGACTAGCAATGAGCAGTTCTTC
cdr3_aa: CASSLEWTSNEQFF

j_call: TRBJ2-6
v_call: TRBV6-6
clone_size: once
d_call: TRBD1
cdr3_nt: TGTGCCAGTAACCGGGACAGGGGCTCTGGGGCCAACGTCCTGACTTTC
cdr3_aa: CASNRDRGSGANVLTF

j_call: TRBJ2-1
v_call: TRBV5-4
clone_size: -
d_call: -
cdr3_nt: TGTGCCAGCAGCTTGGGCGCTTACTCCTACAATGAGCAGTTCTTC
cdr3_aa: CASSLGAYSYNEQFF

j_call: TRBJ2-1
v_call: TRBV7-3
clone_size: -
d_call: -
cdr3_nt: TGTGCCAGCAGCCGCGGGGACTCAGCGTCACGGCAGTTCTTC
cdr3_aa: CASSRGDSASRQFF

j_call: TRBJ2-3
v_call: TRBV6-1
clone_size: -
d_call: TRBD2
cdr3_nt: TGTGCCAGCAGTGGAAGACTAGCGGATCTCACAGATACGCAGTATTTT
cdr3_aa: CASSGRLADLTDTQYF

j_call: TRBJ1-2
v_call: TRBV5-4
clone_size: medium-sized
d_call: -
cdr3_nt: TGTGCCAGCAGCTTGAGGGACCCGGGGGGCTACACCTTC
cdr3_aa: CASSLRDPGGYTF

j_call: TRBJ2-7
v_call: TRBV6-5
clone_size: -
d_call: -
cdr3_nt: TGTGCCAGCACTCCACCAACGGGCTACGAGCAGTACTTC
cdr3_aa: CASTPPTGYEQYF

j_call: TRBJ1-1
v_call: TRBV7-9
clone_size: -
d_call: -
cdr3_nt: TGTGCCAGCAGCCCCCCGGGAGCAGGTCTCAACACTGAAGCTTTCTTT
cdr3_aa: CASSPPGAGLNTEAFF

j_call: TRBJ2-3
v_call: TRBV7-3
clone_size: -
d_call: -
cdr3_nt: TGTGCCAGCAGCTCAGCCCCAGGGAGTGCAGATACGCAGTATTTT
cdr3_aa: CASSSAPGSADTQYF

j_call: TRBJ2-1
v_call: TRBV9
clone_size: -
d_call: TRBD2
cdr3_nt: TGTGCCAGCAGCGTAGGGGCTAGCGGGAGCAATGAGCAGTTCTTC
cdr3_aa: CASSVGASGSNEQFF

j_call: TRBJ2-4
v_call: TRBV28
clone_size: -
d_call: TRBD2
cdr3_nt: TGTGCCAGCAGTTTAGGAGCGGGAGGTAGAAACATTCAGTACTTC
cdr3_aa: CASSLGAGGRNIQYF

j_call: TRBJ1-2
v_call: TRBV7-9
clone_size: -
d_call: -
cdr3_nt: TGTGCCAGCAGCTTACCACTCGGCTACACCTTC
cdr3_aa: CASSLPLGYTF

j_call: TRBJ2-7
v_call: TRBV6-1
clone_size: -
d_call: TRBD1
cdr3_nt: TGTGCCAGCAGTGAGCGACAGGGGTCTGGCGAGCAGTACTTC
cdr3_aa: CASSERQGSGEQYF

j_call: TRBJ2-7
v_call: TRBV29-1
clone_size: -
d_call: -
cdr3_nt: TGCAGCGGATCTGCAGGGCCCTCCTACGAGCAGTACTTC
cdr3_aa: CSGSAGPSYEQYF